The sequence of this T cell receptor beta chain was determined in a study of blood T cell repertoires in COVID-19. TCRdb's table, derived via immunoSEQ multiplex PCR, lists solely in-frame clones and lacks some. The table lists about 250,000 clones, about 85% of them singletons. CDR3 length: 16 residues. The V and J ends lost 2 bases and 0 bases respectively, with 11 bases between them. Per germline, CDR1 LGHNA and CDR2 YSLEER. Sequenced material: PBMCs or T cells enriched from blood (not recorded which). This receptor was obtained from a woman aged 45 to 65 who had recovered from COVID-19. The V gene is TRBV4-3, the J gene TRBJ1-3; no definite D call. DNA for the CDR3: TGCGCCAGCAGCCAAACCCAACAAAACTCTGGAAACACCATATATTTT. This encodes CASSQTQQNSGNTIYF.